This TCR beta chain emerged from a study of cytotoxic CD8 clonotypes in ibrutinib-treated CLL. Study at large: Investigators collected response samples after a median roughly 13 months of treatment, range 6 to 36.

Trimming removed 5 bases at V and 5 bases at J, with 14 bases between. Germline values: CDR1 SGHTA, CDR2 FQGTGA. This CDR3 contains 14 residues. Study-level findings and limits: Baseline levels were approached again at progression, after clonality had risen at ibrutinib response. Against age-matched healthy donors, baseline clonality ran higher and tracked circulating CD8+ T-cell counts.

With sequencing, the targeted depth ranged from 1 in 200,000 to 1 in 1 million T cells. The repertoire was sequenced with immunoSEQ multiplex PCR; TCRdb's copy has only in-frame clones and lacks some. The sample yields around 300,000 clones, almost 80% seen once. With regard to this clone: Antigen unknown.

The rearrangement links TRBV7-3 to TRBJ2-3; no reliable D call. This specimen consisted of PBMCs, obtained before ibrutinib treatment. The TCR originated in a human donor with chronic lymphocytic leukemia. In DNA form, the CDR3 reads TGTGCCAGCAGCCCACGCAAAGAGAAAGATACGCAGTATTTT. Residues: CASSPRKEKDTQYF.